This TCR beta chain was documented in a study of blood T cell repertoires in COVID-19. The CDR3 is made up of 16 amino acids. Per the germline V gene, CDR1 is SNHLY and CDR2 is FYNNEI. With V trimmed by 5 bases and J by 4 bases, 7 bases remained unmatched. Under the authors' procedure: Amplification from reference gene primers served as the basis for estimated nucleated cell counts. Using immunoSEQ multiplex PCR, the repertoire was profiled, and TCRdb retains in-frame clones only, with some absent. D and trimming come from the DNA, and the V and J calls and clone size come from that table. Among around 200,000 clones listed, roughly nine tenths were seen once.

Sequencing was carried out using peripheral blood. The genes are TRBV2 and TRBJ1-6; 8 positions match TRBD1. The sequence was obtained from a middle-aged man with acute or convalescent COVID-19. DNA for the CDR3: TGTGCCAGCAGTCCCGGGACAGGCGAATATAATTCACCCCTCCACTTT. It translates to CASSPGTGEYNSPLHF.